Listed here are 5 T cell receptor beta chains from one sample, sequenced in a study of identical twins. MiXCR, run by TCRdb on the 5' RACE reads, gives a single entry per CDR3 protein. The repertoire has over 200,000 distinct CDR3 sequences, roughly 9.4% of them found once; the top ten carry around 5%. Sample: memory (CD45RO+) T cells sorted from blood. The receptor source for this set is a woman aged 18-30 years in good health.

As concerns this clonotype: Possible read error: a much larger clone is one base away. The rearrangement uses TRBV5-1 and TRBJ2-1; 8 bases match TRBD1. Per the germline V gene, CDR1 is SGHRS and CDR2 is YFSETQ. Losses at the gene ends were 7 bases for V and 6 bases for J; bases not matched to a gene: 12. This CDR3 has 15 residues. The CDR3 reads CASRSQTGEVNEQFF. The CDR3 nucleotides read TGCGCCAGCCGATCACAGACAGGGGAAGTCAATGAGCAGTTCTTC.

This clonotype was seen only a few times. The chain employs TRBV7-9 and TRBJ1-2; the D gene is possibly TRBD1 (6 bases). CDR1 is SEHNR, CDR2 FQNEAQ, per germline (reference sequence). Deletions cut 1 base from V and 8 bases from J, with 17 bases between. This CDR3 region has 15 residues. In nucleotides, the CDR3 is TGTGCCAGCAGCTTAGGAGGGGGTGTCGGAGAGGGCTACACCTTC. Its translation: CASSLGGGVGEGYTF.

V and J are TRBV3-1 and TRBJ2-5, with 11 bases matching TRBD1. The CDR3 sequence is 16 residues long. J lost 4 bases, V lost 4 bases, and 8 bases had no gene match. Germline V gene lookup returns CDR1 LGHDT and CDR2 YNNKEL (reference sequence). The CDR3 protein is CASSPGTGGDVETQYF. The DNA of the CDR3 is TGTGCCAGCAGCCCCGGGACAGGGGGAGATGTAGAGACCCAGTACTTC.

The V call is TRBV3-1, the J call TRBJ2-1, with D hard to call. Per germline, CDR1 LGHDT and CDR2 YNNKEL (reference sequence). The length of the CDR3 is 15 residues. Between the trimmed V and J ends, which lost 1 base and 7 bases, there was a span of 14 bases. The CDR3 DNA sequence: TGTGCCAGCAGCCAAGGATTGGTTTCCGGAAATGAGCAGTTCTTC. Residues: CASSQGLVSGNEQFF.

The table lists this clonotype with a few counts. The chain is built from TRBV7-6 and TRBJ2-1; TRBD2 aligns across 12 bases. The CDR3 sequence is 15 residues long. Looked up from germline, CDR1 is SGHVS and CDR2 is FNYEAQ. The J segment lost 8 bases and the V segment lost 4 bases, leaving 6 bases of the junction unmatched. Here the CDR3 reads CASSYSLAGGYEQFF. Written as DNA, the CDR3 is TGTGCCAGCAGCTACTCACTAGCGGGAGGATATGAGCAGTTCTTC. Looking up the rest from reference TRBV7-6 and TRBJ2-1 gives the full variable domain: GAGVSQSPRYKVTKRGQDVALRCDPISGHVSLYWYRQALGQGPEFLTYFNYEAQQDKSGLPNDRFSAERPEGSISTLTIQRTEQRDSAMYRCASSYSLAGGYEQFFGPGTRLTVL.